This TCR beta chain was observed in a study of blood T cell repertoires in COVID-19. The table came from immunoSEQ multiplex PCR; TCRdb's copy has only in-frame clones and leaves some out. The profile shows approximately 64,000 clones, approximately 90% of them singletons. The CDR3 length is 16 residues. The V end lost 1 base, the J end lost 1 base, and 12 bases lay between the germline ends. The germline CDR1 and CDR2 sequences are SGHRS and YFSETQ. The V call is TRBV5-1, the J call TRBJ1-3; tentatively, D is TRBD1 (5 bases). Sequences were obtained from PBMCs or T cells enriched from blood (not recorded which). The receptor was derived from a woman aged 40 to 55 who had recovered from COVID-19. The CDR3, as DNA: TGCGCCAGCAGCTTGAGTGTTGGGGGGTCTGGAAACACCATATATTTT. Protein sequence: CASSLSVGGSGNTIYF.